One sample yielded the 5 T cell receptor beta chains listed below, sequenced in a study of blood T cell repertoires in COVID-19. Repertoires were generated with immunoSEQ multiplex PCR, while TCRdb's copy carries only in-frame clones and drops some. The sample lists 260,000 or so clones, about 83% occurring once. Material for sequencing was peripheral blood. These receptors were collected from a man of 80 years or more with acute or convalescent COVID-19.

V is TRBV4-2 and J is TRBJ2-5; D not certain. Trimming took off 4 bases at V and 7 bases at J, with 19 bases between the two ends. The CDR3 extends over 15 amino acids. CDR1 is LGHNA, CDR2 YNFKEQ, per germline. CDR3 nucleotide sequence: TGTGCCAGCAGCCCGGAGATTACTCAACGGCGGACCCAGTACTTC. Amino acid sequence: CASSPEITQRRTQYF.

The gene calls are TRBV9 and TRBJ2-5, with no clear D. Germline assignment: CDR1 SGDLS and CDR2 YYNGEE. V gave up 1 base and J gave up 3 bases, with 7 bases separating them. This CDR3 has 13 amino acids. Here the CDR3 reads CASSVQREETQYF. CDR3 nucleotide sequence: TGTGCCAGCAGCGTACAGCGAGAAGAGACCCAGTACTTC.

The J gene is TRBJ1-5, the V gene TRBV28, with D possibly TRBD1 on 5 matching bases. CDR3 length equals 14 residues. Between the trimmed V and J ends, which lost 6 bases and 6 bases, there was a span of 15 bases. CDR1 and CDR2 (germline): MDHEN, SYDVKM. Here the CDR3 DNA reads TGTGCCAGCAGCCACTCACAAGGGGTTCAGCCCCAGCATTTT. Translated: CASSHSQGVQPQHF.

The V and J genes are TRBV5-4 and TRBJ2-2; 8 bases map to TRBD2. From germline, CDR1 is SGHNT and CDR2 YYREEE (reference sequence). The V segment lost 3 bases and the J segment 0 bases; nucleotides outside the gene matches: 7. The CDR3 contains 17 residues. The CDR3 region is CASSSDGLAANTGELFF. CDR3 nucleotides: TGTGCCAGCAGCTCGGACGGACTAGCAGCGAACACCGGGGAGCTGTTTTTT.

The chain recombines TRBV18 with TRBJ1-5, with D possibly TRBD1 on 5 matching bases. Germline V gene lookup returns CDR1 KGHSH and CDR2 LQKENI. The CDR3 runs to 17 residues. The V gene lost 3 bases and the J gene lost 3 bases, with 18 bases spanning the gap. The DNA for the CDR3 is TGTGCCAGCTCACCGGCTGGGCGACAGCAAATCAATCAGCCCCAGCATTTT. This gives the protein CASSPAGRQQINQPQHF.